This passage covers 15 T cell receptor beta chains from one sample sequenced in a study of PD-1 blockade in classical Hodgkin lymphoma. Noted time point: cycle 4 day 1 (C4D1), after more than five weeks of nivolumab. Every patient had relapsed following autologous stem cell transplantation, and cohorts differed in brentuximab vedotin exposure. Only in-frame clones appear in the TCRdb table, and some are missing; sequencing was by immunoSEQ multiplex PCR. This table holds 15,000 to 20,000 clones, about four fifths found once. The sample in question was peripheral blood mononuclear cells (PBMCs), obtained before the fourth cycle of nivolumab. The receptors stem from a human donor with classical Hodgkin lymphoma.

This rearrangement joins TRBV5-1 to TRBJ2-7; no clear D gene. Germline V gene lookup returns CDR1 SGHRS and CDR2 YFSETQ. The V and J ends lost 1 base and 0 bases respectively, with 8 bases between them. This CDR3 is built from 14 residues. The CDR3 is CASSLLESSYEQYF. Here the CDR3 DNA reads TGCGCCAGCAGCTTGTTAGAGTCCTCCTACGAGCAGTACTTC.

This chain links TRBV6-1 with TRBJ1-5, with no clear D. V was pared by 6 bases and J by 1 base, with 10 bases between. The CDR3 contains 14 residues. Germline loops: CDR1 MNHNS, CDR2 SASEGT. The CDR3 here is CASSPTLSNQPQHF. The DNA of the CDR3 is TGTGCCAGCAGCCCGACACTGAGCAATCAGCCCCAGCATTTT.

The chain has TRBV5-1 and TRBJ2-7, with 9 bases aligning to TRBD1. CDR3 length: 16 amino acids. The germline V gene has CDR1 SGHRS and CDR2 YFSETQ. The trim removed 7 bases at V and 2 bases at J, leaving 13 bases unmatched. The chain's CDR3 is CASGGLPGQGPYEQYF. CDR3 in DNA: TGCGCCAGCGGGGGACTTCCGGGACAGGGTCCCTACGAGCAGTACTTC.

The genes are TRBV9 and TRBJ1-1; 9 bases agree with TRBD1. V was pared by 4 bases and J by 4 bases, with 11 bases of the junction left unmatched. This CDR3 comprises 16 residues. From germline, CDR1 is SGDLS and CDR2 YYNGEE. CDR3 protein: CASSQKSGTGSTEAFF. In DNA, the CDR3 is TGTGCCAGCAGCCAAAAGTCCGGGACAGGGTCCACTGAAGCTTTCTTT.

The CDR3 reads CASSENPTGSYGYTF. CDR3 nucleotide sequence: TGTGCCAGCAGTGAAAACCCGACAGGGTCCTATGGCTACACCTTC. The chain recombines TRBV6-1 with TRBJ1-2; TRBD1 aligns across 7 bases. V shed 2 bases, J shed 4 bases, and the junction held 7 bases outside the gene matches. This CDR3 comprises 15 residues. Per germline, CDR1 MNHNS and CDR2 SASEGT.

The CDR3 is CASSQDFHNQPQHF. The CDR3 coding sequence is TGTGCCAGCAGCCAAGATTTTCATAATCAGCCCCAGCATTTT. This sequence joins TRBV14 and TRBJ1-5; D is undetermined. The CDR3 is made up of 14 amino acids. Germline CDR1 reads SGHDN; CDR2 reads FVKESK. V dropped 0 bases and J dropped 4 bases, with 7 bases sitting between them.

CDR3 bases: TGCGCCAGCAGCTTCACGGGACAGGCGAACACTGAAGCTTTCTTT. Amino acids: CASSFTGQANTEAFF. This rearrangement joins TRBV5-1 to TRBJ1-1, with 8 bases fitting TRBD1. The junction had 4 bases not matched to a gene; V was cut back by 2 bases and J by 1 base. CDR1 SGHRS and CDR2 YFSETQ come from the germline V gene. The CDR3 has 15 amino acids. Looking up the rest from reference TRBV5-1 and TRBJ1-1 gives the full variable domain: KAGVTQTPRYLIKTRGQQVTLSCSPISGHRSVSWYQQTPGQGLQFLFEYFSETQRNKGNFPGRFSGRQFSNSRSEMNVSTLELGDSALYLCASSFTGQANTEAFFGQGTRLTVV.

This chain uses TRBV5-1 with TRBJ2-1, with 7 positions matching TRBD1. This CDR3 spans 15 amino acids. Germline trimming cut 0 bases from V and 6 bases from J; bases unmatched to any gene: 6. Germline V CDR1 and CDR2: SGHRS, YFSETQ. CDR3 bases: TGCGCCAGCAGCTTGGCAGGGGGACCCTCCAATGAGCAGTTCTTC. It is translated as CASSLAGGPSNEQFF.

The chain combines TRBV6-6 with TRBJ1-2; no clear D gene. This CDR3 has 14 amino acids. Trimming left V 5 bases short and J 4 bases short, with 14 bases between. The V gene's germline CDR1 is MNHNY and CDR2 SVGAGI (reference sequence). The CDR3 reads CASSRGYIGYGYTF. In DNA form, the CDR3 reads TGTGCCAGCAGTAGAGGGTACATAGGCTATGGCTACACCTTC.

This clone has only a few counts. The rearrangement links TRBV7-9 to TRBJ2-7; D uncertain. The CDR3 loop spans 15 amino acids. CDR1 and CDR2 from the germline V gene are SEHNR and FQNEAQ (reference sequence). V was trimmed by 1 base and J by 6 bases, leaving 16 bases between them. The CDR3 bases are TGTGCCAGCAGCTTAGGTTTTGCGAGCGCTTCCGAGCAGTACTTC. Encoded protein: CASSLGFASASEQYF.

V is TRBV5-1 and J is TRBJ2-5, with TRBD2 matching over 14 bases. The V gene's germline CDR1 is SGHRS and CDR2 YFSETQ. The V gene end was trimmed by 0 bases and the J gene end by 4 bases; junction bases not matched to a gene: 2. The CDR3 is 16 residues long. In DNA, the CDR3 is TGCGCCAGCAGCTTGGGGACTAGCGGGGGGACAGAGACCCAGTACTTC. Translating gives CASSLGTSGGTETQYF. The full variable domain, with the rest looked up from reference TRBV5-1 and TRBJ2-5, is KAGVTQTPRYLIKTRGQQVTLSCSPISGHRSVSWYQQTPGQGLQFLFEYFSETQRNKGNFPGRFSGRQFSNSRSEMNVSTLELGDSALYLCASSLGTSGGTETQYFGPGTRLLVL.

The CDR3 sequence is CASSSGVTSTDTQYF. The DNA of the CDR3 is TGTGCCAGCAGTTCCGGGGTTACTAGCACAGATACGCAGTATTTT. The chain joins TRBV6-6 to TRBJ2-3, with D possibly TRBD2 on 5 matching bases. Per the germline V gene, CDR1 is MNHNY and CDR2 is SVGAGI (reference sequence). V was cut by 4 bases and J by 0 bases, with 11 bases left in between. This CDR3 has 15 amino acids.

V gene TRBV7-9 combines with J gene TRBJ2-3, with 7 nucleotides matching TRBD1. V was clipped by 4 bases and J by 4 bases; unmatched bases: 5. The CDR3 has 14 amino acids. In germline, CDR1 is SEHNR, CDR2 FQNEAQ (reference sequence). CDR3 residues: CASSYRGSPDTQYF. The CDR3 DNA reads TGTGCCAGCAGCTACAGGGGAAGCCCAGATACGCAGTATTTT.

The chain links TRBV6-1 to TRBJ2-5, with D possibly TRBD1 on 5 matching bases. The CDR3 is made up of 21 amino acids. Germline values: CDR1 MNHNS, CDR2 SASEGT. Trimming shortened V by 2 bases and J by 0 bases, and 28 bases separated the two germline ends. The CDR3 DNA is TGTGCCAGCAGTGAAAGATGGGCTTCGGAGACAGACGACCTGTACCAAGAGACCCAGTACTTC. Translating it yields CASSERWASETDDLYQETQYF.

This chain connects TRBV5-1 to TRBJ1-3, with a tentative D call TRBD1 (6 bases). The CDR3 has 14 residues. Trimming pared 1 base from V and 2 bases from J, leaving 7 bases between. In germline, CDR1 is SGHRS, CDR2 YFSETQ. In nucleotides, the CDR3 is TGCGCCAGCAGCTTGAGGGGGGCTGGAAACACCATATATTTT. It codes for CASSLRGAGNTIYF.